The source of this T cell receptor (beta chain) is a study of blood T cell repertoires in COVID-19. The overall study: Samples of COVID-19 (acute and convalescent) were obtained from the United States, Italy and Spain. T cells, B-cell-depleted T cells, or PBMCs supplied cDNA or gDNA.

Only a few counts were recorded for this clone. In germline, CDR1 is LNHDA, CDR2 SQIVND (reference sequence). The CDR3 has 16 amino acids. Trimming removed 2 bases at V and 7 bases at J, with 18 bases between. A Seattle source enrolled patients during active infection and followed them longitudinally. As handled by the study authors: Amplification from reference gene primers served as the basis for estimated nucleated cell counts. Sequencing was performed with immunoSEQ multiplex PCR; in TCRdb, only in-frame clones are kept and a portion is missing. That table gives V, J and clone size, and the DNA gave D and trimming. The repertoire has about 370,000 clones, roughly 90% of them found once; the top ten carry around 3%.

The source is a woman in her twenties or thirties with COVID-19, enrolled during active disease. This sequence joins TRBV19 and TRBJ2-1; possible D gene TRBD2, 6 bases. Specimen: peripheral blood. CDR3 nucleotides: TGTGCCAGTAGTATAATGGAGGGTATGGCTGGTAATGAGCAGTTCTTC. This gives the protein CASSIMEGMAGNEQFF.